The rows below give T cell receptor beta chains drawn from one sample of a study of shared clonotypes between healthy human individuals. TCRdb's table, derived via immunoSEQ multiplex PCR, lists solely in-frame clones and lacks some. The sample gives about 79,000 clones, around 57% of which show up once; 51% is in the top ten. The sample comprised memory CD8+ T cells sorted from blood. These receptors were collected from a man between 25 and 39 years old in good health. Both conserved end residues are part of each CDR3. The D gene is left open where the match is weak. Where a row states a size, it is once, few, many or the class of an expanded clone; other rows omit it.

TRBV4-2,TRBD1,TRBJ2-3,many,CASSQVAGQGADTQYF,TGTGCCAGCAGCCAAGTCGCGGGACAGGGGGCAGATACGCAGTATTTT
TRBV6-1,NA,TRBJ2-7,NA,CASSDFTGDHYEQYF,TGTGCCAGCAGTGATTTCACGGGAGACCACTACGAGCAGTACTTC
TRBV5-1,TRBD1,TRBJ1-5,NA,CASSLGGQGNQPQHF,TGCGCCAGCAGCTTGGGGGGACAGGGCAATCAGCCCCAGCATTTT
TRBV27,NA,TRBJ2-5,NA,CASSLAPGETQYF,TGTGCCAGCAGTTTAGCGCCGGGGGAGACCCAGTACTTC
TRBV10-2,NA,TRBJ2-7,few,CASITAEYSDEQYF,TGCGCCAGCATTACGGCGGAGTACTCCGACGAGCAGTACTTC
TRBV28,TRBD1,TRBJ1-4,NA,CASSLHQQGALEKLFF,TGTGCCAGCAGTTTGCACCAACAGGGGGCGTTGGAAAAACTGTTTTTT
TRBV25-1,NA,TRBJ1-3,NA,CASSREPGNTIYF,TGTGCCAGCAGCAGGGAACCTGGAAACACCATATATTTT
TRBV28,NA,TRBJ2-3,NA,CASSFSPPGAAHDTQYF,TGTGCCAGCAGTTTTTCCCCCCCAGGGGCAGCTCACGATACGCAGTATTTT
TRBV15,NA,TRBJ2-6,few,CATSRDPSGANVLTF,TGTGCCACCAGCAGAGATCCGTCTGGGGCCAACGTCCTGACTTTC
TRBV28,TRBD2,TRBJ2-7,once,CASSEGLAGVSYEQYF,TGTGCCAGCAGCGAGGGACTAGCGGGAGTCTCCTACGAGCAGTACTTC
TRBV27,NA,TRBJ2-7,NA,CASSTPSSVNEQYF,TGTGCCAGCAGTACACCCTCTTCGGTGAACGAGCAGTACTTC